The entry below gives a single TCR beta chain sequence along with its context. Antigen: not known. These data originate in a study of tumor-infiltrating lymphocytes in localized non-small cell lung cancer. In the study overall: Some samples were collected after neoadjuvant chemotherapy; smokers, never-smokers and several histologies were included. Tumor tissue and non-adjacent uninvolved lung came from each patient.

TCRdb keeps only in-frame clones here, not all; method: immunoSEQ multiplex PCR. Of under 15,000 clones listed, around 84% are singletons. The CDR3 has 15 amino acids. V shed 4 bases and J shed 3 bases, with 13 bases lying between them. CDR1 MNHNS and CDR2 SASEGT come from the germline V gene. Broader study findings: Recurrence-free survival showed no association with tumor T-cell fraction. IM1 and IM2 tumors showed no difference in T-cell fraction.

The source of this sequence is a human donor with non-small cell lung cancer. The sample consisted of lung tumor tissue. The chain links TRBV6-1 to TRBJ1-5, with D possibly being TRBD1 (5 bases). CDR3 loop: CASSGQSHNNQPQHF. The CDR3, as DNA: TGTGCCAGCAGTGGACAGAGTCATAACAATCAGCCCCAGCATTTT.